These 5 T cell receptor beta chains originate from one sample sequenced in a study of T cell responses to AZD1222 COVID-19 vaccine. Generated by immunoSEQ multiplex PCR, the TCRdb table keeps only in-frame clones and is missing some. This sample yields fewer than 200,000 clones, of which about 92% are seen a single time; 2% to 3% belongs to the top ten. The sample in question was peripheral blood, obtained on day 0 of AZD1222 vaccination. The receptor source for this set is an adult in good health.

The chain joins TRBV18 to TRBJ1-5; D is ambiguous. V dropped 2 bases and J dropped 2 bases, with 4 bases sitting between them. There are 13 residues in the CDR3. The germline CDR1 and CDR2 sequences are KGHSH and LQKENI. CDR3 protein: CASSPGGNQPQHF. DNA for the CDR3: TGTGCCAGCTCACCAGGGGGCAATCAGCCCCAGCATTTT.

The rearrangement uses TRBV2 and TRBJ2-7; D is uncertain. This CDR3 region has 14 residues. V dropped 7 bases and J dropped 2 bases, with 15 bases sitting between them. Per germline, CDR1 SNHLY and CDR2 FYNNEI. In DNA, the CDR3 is TGTGCCAGCACGCGGACCCCCGAGCCCTACGAGCAGTACTTC. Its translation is CASTRTPEPYEQYF.

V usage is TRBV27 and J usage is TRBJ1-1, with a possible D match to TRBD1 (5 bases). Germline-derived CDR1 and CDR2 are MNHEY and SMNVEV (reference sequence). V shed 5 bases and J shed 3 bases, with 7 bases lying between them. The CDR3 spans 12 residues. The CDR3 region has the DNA TGTGCCAGCAGTCGGGGCCACACTGAAGCTTTCTTT. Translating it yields CASSRGHTEAFF.

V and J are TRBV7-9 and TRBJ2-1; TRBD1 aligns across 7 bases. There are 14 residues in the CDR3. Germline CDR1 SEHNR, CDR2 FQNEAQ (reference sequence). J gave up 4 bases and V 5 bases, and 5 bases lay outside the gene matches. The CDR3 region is CASSEGQYYNEQFF. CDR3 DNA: TGTGCCAGCAGCGAGGGACAGTATTACAATGAGCAGTTCTTC.

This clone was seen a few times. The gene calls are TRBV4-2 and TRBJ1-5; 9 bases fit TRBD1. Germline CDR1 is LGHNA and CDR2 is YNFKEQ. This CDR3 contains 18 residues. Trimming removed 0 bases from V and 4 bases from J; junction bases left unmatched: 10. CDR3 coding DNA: TGTGCCAGCAGCCAAGAAGAGGGACAGGGAGACGGGAATCAGCCCCAGCATTTT. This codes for CASSQEEGQGDGNQPQHF.